This TCR beta chain was captured in a study of blood T cells in healthy people across ages. Study-level points and caveats: Significant beta diversity loss was already apparent by age roughly 44, declining roughly linearly.

The authors isolated at least 7 million PBMCs per sample. Combining a sample-barcoded 5' primer with a J-beta primer mix, a second PCR ran for roughly 7 to 11 cycles. TCRdb reprocessed the 5' RACE reads via MiXCR and lists one record per CDR3 protein. Among 1.5 million to 2 million distinct CDR3 sequences, roughly 28% were seen once, and the ten largest hold approximately 7.7%. Germline CDR1 and CDR2: MNHEY and SVGEGT. This CDR3 comprises 13 residues. The V gene lost 11 bases and the J gene lost 2 bases, with 13 bases spanning the gap. This clonotype turned up a few times. Its antigen is unidentified. Sequencing was performed on blood. The J gene is TRBJ2-1, the V gene TRBV6-2 or TRBV6-3; D remains unclear. This receptor was obtained from a woman aged 25 to 39 in good health. As DNA, the CDR3 is TGTGCCTCTGGCAGACAAACCTACAATGAGCAGTTCTTC. It specifies CASGRQTYNEQFF.